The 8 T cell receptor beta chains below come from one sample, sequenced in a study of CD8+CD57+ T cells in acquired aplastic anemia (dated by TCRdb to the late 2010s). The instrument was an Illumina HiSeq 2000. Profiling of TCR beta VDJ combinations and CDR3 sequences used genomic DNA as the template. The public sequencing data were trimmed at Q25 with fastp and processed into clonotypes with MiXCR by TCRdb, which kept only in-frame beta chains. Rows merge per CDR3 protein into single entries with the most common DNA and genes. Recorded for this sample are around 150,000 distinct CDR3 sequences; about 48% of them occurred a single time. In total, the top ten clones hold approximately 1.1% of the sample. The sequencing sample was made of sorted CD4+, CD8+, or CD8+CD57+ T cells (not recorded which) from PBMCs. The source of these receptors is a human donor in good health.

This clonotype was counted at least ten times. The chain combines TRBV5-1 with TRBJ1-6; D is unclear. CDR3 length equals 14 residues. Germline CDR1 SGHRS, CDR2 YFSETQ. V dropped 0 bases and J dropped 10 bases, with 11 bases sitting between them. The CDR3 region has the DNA TGCGCCAGCAGCTTGGTGGGCCAAGACTCACCCCTCCACTTT. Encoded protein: CASSLVGQDSPLHF.

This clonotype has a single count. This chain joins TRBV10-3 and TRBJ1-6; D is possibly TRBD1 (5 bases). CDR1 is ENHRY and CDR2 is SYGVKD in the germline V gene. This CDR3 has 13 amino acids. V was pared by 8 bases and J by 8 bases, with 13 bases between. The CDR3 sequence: CAIDGQDDSPLHF. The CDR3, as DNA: TGTGCCATCGATGGACAAGATGATTCACCCCTCCACTTT.

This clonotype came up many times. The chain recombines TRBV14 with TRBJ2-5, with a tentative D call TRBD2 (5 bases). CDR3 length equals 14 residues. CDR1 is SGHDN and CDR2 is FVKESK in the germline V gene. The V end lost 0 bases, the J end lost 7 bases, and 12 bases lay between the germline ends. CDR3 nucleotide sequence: TGTGCCAGCAGCCAAGAGGTAGCGTCTAGGACCCAGTACTTC. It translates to CASSQEVASRTQYF.

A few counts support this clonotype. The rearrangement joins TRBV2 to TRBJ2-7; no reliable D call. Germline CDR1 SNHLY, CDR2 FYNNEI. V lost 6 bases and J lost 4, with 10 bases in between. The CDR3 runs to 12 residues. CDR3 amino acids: CASRGTGYEQYF. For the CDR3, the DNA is TGTGCCAGCAGAGGTACTGGTTACGAGCAGTACTTC.

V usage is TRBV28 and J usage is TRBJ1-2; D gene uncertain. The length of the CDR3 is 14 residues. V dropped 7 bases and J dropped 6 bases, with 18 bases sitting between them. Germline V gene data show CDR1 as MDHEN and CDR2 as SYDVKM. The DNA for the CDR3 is TGTGCCAGCACCCCCATAGTGGGGATGGATGGCTACACCTTC. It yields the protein CASTPIVGMDGYTF.

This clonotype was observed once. The CDR3, as DNA: TGCGCCAGCAGCCGAGGACAGACCAATGAGCAGTTCTTC. Amino acid sequence: CASSRGQTNEQFF. The J gene is TRBJ2-1, the V gene TRBV5-1; a possible D gene is TRBD1 (6 bases). The CDR3 runs to 13 residues. The V end lost 4 bases, the J end lost 6 bases, and 11 bases lay between the germline ends. The germline V gene has CDR1 SGHRS and CDR2 YFSETQ.

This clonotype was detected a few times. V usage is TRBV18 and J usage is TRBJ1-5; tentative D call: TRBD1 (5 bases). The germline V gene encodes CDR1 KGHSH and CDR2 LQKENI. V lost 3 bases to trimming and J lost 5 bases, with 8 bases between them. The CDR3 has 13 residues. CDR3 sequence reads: CASSPMGDQPQHF. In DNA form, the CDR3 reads TGTGCCAGCTCACCCATGGGGGATCAGCCCCAGCATTTT.

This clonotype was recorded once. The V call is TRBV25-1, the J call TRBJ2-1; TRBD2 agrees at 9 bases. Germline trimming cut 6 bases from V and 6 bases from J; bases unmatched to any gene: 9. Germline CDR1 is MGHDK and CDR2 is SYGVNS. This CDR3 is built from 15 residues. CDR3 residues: CASSATAGGPNEQFF. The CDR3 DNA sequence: TGTGCCAGCAGCGCCACGGCGGGAGGGCCCAATGAGCAGTTCTTC.